This T cell receptor (beta chain) was retrieved from a study of shared clonotypes between healthy human individuals. Germline V gene sequence: CDR1 LNHDA, CDR2 SQIVND (reference sequence). V lost 3 bases and J lost 6, with 4 bases in between. This CDR3 has 11 amino acids. Produced via immunoSEQ multiplex PCR; TCRdb's table is partial and in-frame only. The sample includes over 2,000,000 clones, about 93% seen only once; the top ten take approximately 1.6%. Naive CD8 cells, CD45RO-negative and positively selected for CCR7, excluded terminally differentiated effector memory CD45RA+ cells. The chain carries TRBV19 and TRBJ2-3; D is unclear. The receptor was derived from a man in his late teens or twenties in good health. Some clones in this sample may be carry-over from other donors' samples. Input material: naive CD8+ T cells from PBMCs. CDR3 loop: CASSMGDTQYF. DNA for the CDR3: TGTGCCAGTAGTATGGGGGATACGCAGTATTTT.